Following are 23 T cell receptor beta chains from one sample sequenced in a study of blood T cell repertoires in COVID-19. Profiling relied on immunoSEQ multiplex PCR, and the TCRdb table lists in-frame clones only, not all of them. Counted here are 150,000 or so clones, about 92% occurring once; the ten biggest clones make up 1.5% to 2.5%. Sequencing was carried out using peripheral blood. Source of these receptors: a woman in her fifties or sixties with COVID-19, enrolled during active disease.

The rearrangement uses TRBV9 and TRBJ1-4; a weak D match, TRBD1 (5 bases). V dropped 0 bases and J dropped 5 bases, with 8 bases sitting between them. The CDR3 is 14 amino acids. The germline V gene has CDR1 SGDLS and CDR2 YYNGEE. The CDR3 here is CASSVGTKNEKLFF. The CDR3 nucleotides read TGTGCCAGCAGCGTAGGGACAAAAAATGAAAAACTGTTTTTT.

This chain connects TRBV21-1 to TRBJ2-5; TRBD2 was called by the table and not checked on the DNA. TRBV21-1 is given as a pseudogene. The CDR3 has 16 amino acids. CDR3 region: CASSKAAGPYGETQYF. In nucleotides, the CDR3 is TGTGCCAGCAGCAAGGCGGCGGGACCCTACGGAGAGACCCAGTACTTC.

This clone was recorded once. The rearrangement links TRBV15 to TRBJ1-2; D is undetermined. The CDR3 is 12 amino acids. Germline V lookup: CDR1 LNHNV, CDR2 YYDKDF (reference sequence). Trimming removed 0 bases from V and 5 bases from J, with 4 bases in between. CDR3 amino acids: CATSREEYGYTF. In DNA form, the CDR3 reads TGTGCCACCAGCAGAGAAGAGTATGGCTACACCTTC. Looking up the rest from reference TRBV15 and TRBJ1-2 gives the full variable domain: DAMVIQNPRYQVTQFGKPVTLSCSQTLNHNVMYWYQQKSSQAPKLLFHYYDKDFNNEADTPDNFQSRRPNTSFCFLDIRSPGLGDTAMYLCATSREEYGYTFGSGTRLTVV.

The DNA of the CDR3 is TGTGCCAGCAGGCTGACAAGCTCTGGAAACACCATATATTTT. The encoded protein is CASRLTSSGNTIYF. This rearrangement joins TRBV6-6 to TRBJ1-3; the D is unclear. CDR1 is MNHNY and CDR2 is SVGAGI in the germline V gene (reference sequence). Trimming left V 6 bases short and J 0 bases short, with 9 bases between. The CDR3 has 14 amino acids.

CDR3 protein: CSVNRGGQETQYF. The CDR3 coding sequence is TGCAGCGTTAACAGGGGGGGCCAAGAGACCCAGTACTTC. The V gene is TRBV29-1, the J gene TRBJ2-5; D perhaps matches TRBD1 (8 bases). Per germline, CDR1 SQVTM and CDR2 ANQGSEA. The CDR3 runs to 13 residues. V was clipped by 5 bases and J by 1 base, with 11 bases between them.

V usage is TRBV19 and J usage is TRBJ1-5; D not certain. CDR3 length: 14 residues. CDR1 is LNHDA and CDR2 is SQIVND in the germline V gene (reference sequence). V was trimmed by 5 bases and J by 5 bases, leaving 13 bases between them. The DNA of the CDR3 is TGTGCCAGTAGTCCGGGAAGGCGAGATCAGCCCCAGCATTTT. Translating gives CASSPGRRDQPQHF.

The gene calls are TRBV6-2 or TRBV6-3 and TRBJ1-5; maybe TRBD1 (6 bases). The ends were cut back, 4 bases at V and 6 bases at J, with 19 bases in the middle. The CDR3 is 16 residues long. The germline CDR1 and CDR2 sequences are MNHEY and SVGEGT. The CDR3 is CASSLEPGGLRQPQHF. The CDR3 coding sequence is TGTGCCAGCAGTTTAGAGCCGGGGGGCCTCCGTCAGCCCCAGCATTTT.

The V and J genes are TRBV19 and TRBJ1-1, with TRBD1 identical over 8 bases. CDR1 is LNHDA, CDR2 SQIVND, per germline (reference sequence). The CDR3 runs to 14 residues. V lost 0 bases and J lost 6; bases outside the gene matches: 3. The DNA of the CDR3 is TGTGCCAGTAGTATAGACAGGGGGCGTGCTGAAGCTTTCTTT. Protein sequence: CASSIDRGRAEAFF.

This clone was detected a few times. The chain has TRBV2 and TRBJ1-2; TRBD1 agrees at 9 bases. Per germline, CDR1 SNHLY and CDR2 FYNNEI. V was clipped by 3 bases and J by 0 bases; unmatched bases: 5. This CDR3 comprises 16 residues. The CDR3 here is CASSDLQGAANYGYTF. Written as DNA, the CDR3 is TGTGCCAGCAGTGACCTACAGGGGGCAGCTAACTATGGCTACACCTTC.

This clone came up a few times. The V gene is TRBV19, the J gene TRBJ1-3; D is uncertain. Deletions cut 3 bases from V and 4 bases from J, with 13 bases between. Germline lookup yields CDR1 LNHDA and CDR2 SQIVND (reference sequence). CDR3 length: 15 amino acids. CDR3 bases: TGTGCCAGTAGTATTAGTCGGAGTGGGGGAAACACCATATATTTT. The encoded protein is CASSISRSGGNTIYF.

The genes are TRBV10-3 and TRBJ1-1; D not resolved. The V end lost 6 bases, the J end lost 5 bases, and 10 bases lay between the germline ends. Germline CDR1 ENHRY, CDR2 SYGVKD. This CDR3 has 12 residues. CDR3 sequence: CAISVTGTEAFF. The CDR3 nucleotides are TGTGCCATCAGCGTGACGGGAACTGAAGCTTTCTTT.

This clone was seen only once. V is TRBV10-3 and J is TRBJ1-6; no definite D call. Germline V gives CDR1 ENHRY, CDR2 SYGVKD. V lost 2 bases, J lost 9 bases, and 11 bases lay in between. This CDR3 is built from 14 residues. Here the CDR3 reads CAISEMAGTSPLHF. For the CDR3, the DNA is TGTGCCATCAGTGAGATGGCAGGTACTTCACCCCTCCACTTT.

The rearrangement uses TRBV5-1 and TRBJ2-7; weak D call: TRBD2 (6 bases). Trimming took off 4 bases at V and 0 bases at J, with 11 bases between the two ends. The CDR3 length is 14 residues. Germline lookup yields CDR1 SGHRS and CDR2 YFSETQ. DNA of the CDR3: TGCGCCAGCAGCCCCCAGGAGGGCTCCTACGAGCAGTACTTC. This translates into CASSPQEGSYEQYF.

This chain connects TRBV18 to TRBJ2-1, with a tentative D call TRBD2 (6 bases). Trimming removed 0 bases from V and 4 bases from J, with 13 bases in between. The length of the CDR3 is 16 residues. Germline values: CDR1 KGHSH, CDR2 LQKENI. The CDR3 protein is CASSPPGGEQYNEQFF. DNA of the CDR3: TGTGCCAGCTCACCACCTGGCGGGGAGCAATACAATGAGCAGTTCTTC. Looking up the rest from reference TRBV18 and TRBJ2-1 gives the full variable domain: NAGVMQNPRHLVRRRGQEARLRCSPMKGHSHVYWYRQLPEEGLKFMVYLQKENIIDESGMPKERFSAEFPKEGPSILRIQQVVRGDSAAYFCASSPPGGEQYNEQFFGPGTRLTVL.

The V call is TRBV29-1, the J call TRBJ2-1, with 11 nucleotides matching TRBD2. This CDR3 is 14 amino acids long. J was trimmed by 5 bases and V by 3 bases; bases with no gene match: 3. The germline V gene encodes CDR1 SQVTM and CDR2 ANQGSEA. The CDR3, as DNA: TGCAGCGTTGAGGGACTAGCGGTAAACAATGAGCAGTTCTTC. Translation: CSVEGLAVNNEQFF.

This chain joins TRBV11-2 and TRBJ2-7; TRBD1 aligns across 8 bases. Germline V gene sequence: CDR1 SGHAT, CDR2 FQNNGV. CDR3 length equals 15 residues. V shed 1 base and J 3 bases; nucleotides not matched to a gene: 5. CDR3 nucleotides: TGTGCCAGCAGCTTAGCGGGACAGGCAAACTACGAGCAGTACTTC. Translation gives CASSLAGQANYEQYF.

The chain employs TRBV10-3 and TRBJ1-3; TRBD1 aligns across 10 bases. CDR3 length: 19 amino acids. The V segment lost 4 bases and the J segment 0 bases; nucleotides outside the gene matches: 12. The germline gives CDR1 ENHRY, CDR2 SYGVKD. CDR3 residues: CAISVPRDRGLYSGNTIYF. CDR3 bases: TGTGCCATCAGTGTCCCCCGGGACAGGGGTCTGTACTCTGGAAACACCATATATTTT.

The chain carries TRBV11-1 and TRBJ2-3; 10 nucleotides match TRBD2. The CDR3 covers 15 residues. The V segment lost 1 base and the J segment 6 bases; nucleotides outside the gene matches: 4. Germline values: CDR1 SGHAT, CDR2 FQDESV (reference sequence). The CDR3: CASSLERGGLDTQYF. The CDR3, as DNA: TGTGCCAGCAGCTTAGAGCGGGGGGGCCTTGATACGCAGTATTTT.

This clone was recorded only once. The chain employs TRBV27 and TRBJ2-3, with TRBD1 identical over 11 bases. The CDR3 is 14 amino acids. CDR1 is MNHEY, CDR2 SMNVEV, per germline (reference sequence). The J segment lost 6 bases and the V segment lost 6 bases, leaving 5 bases of the junction unmatched. CDR3: CASSMDRGLDTQYF. CDR3 DNA sequence: TGTGCCAGCAGCATGGACAGGGGGCTGGATACGCAGTATTTT.

This sequence joins TRBV30 and TRBJ1-4, with 7 bases aligning to TRBD1. Germline lookup yields CDR1 GTSNPN and CDR2 SVGIG (reference sequence). V shed 4 bases, J shed 2 bases, and the junction held 10 bases outside the gene matches. This CDR3 has 16 amino acids. CDR3 amino acids: CAWTHNTGATNEKLFF. Written as DNA, the CDR3 is TGTGCCTGGACCCATAATACAGGGGCCACTAATGAAAAACTGTTTTTT.

The rearrangement joins TRBV7-3 to TRBJ2-3, with 8 nucleotides matching TRBD1. This CDR3 has 15 residues. Germline lookup yields CDR1 SGHTA and CDR2 FQGTGA. Germline trimming cut 1 base from V and 14 bases from J; bases unmatched to any gene: 14. CDR3 DNA: TGTGCCAGCAGCTTAAGCGACCACGACAGGGACAGGCGGTATTTT. This sequence encodes CASSLSDHDRDRRYF.

This sequence joins TRBV18 and TRBJ1-2, with D tentatively TRBD1 (5 bases). CDR3 length equals 17 residues. Germline V CDR1 and CDR2: KGHSH, LQKENI. Between the trimmed V and J ends, which lost 3 bases and 8 bases, there was a span of 25 bases. In DNA form, the CDR3 reads TGTGCCAGCTCACCCCTCGGCCCCGGCAGGGAGGTCGGAGGCTACACCTTC. It translates to CASSPLGPGREVGGYTF.

The chain couples TRBV5-1 to TRBJ2-4; 10 bases are shared with TRBD1. This CDR3 contains 16 residues. CDR1 SGHRS and CDR2 YFSETQ come from the germline V gene. The V and J ends lost 0 bases and 7 bases, in that order; junction bases with no gene match: 7. CDR3 protein: CASSLAPGQGKNIQYF. CDR3 nucleotide sequence: TGCGCCAGCAGCTTGGCCCCGGGACAGGGGAAGAACATTCAGTACTTC.